A single sample gave rise to the 9 T cell receptor beta chains below, sequenced in a study of human T cells and chemical hapten exposure. Sample time point: patch test 3, about 24 weeks after DPC sensitization. Treatment in this sample: therapeutic diphenylcyclopropenone sensitization with weekly scalp DPC. TCRdb re-analysed the RACE reads in MiXCR, keeping a single row per CDR3 protein. The table includes roughly 89,000 distinct CDR3 sequences, approximately 11% detected once. Sequenced material: whole blood, taken in connection with sensitization to the hapten diphenylcyclopropenone (DPC). The receptors derive from a woman aged 25 to 45 with alopecia areata. Some clones in this sample may be carry-over from other donors' samples.

The table lists this clonotype with a few counts. The J gene is TRBJ2-1, the V gene TRBV6-2 or TRBV6-3; D may be TRBD1 (6 bases). Germline-derived CDR1 and CDR2 are MNHEY and SVGEGT. V dropped 2 bases and J dropped 8 bases, with 13 bases sitting between them. The CDR3 has 14 amino acids. In nucleotides, the CDR3 is TGTGCCAGCAGTTACCTGGTCAGGGGAGATGAGCAGTTCTTC. Its protein is CASSYLVRGDEQFF.

The chain uses TRBV28 and TRBJ1-1, with D hard to call. Germline CDR1 MDHEN, CDR2 SYDVKM. The CDR3 extends over 12 amino acids. Trimming removed 11 bases from V and 0 bases from J, with 10 bases in between. The chain's CDR3 is CAHLGMNTEAFF. CDR3 coding DNA: TGTGCCCACCTTGGGATGAACACTGAAGCTTTCTTT.

This clonotype was detected many times. The chain couples TRBV11-2 to TRBJ1-1; TRBD1 matches 10 bases. Germline CDR1 SGHAT, CDR2 FQNNGV. V lost 4 bases and J lost 2; bases outside the gene matches: 4. The CDR3 extends over 15 amino acids. CDR3 region: CASSSRTGGNTEAFF. The CDR3 DNA sequence: TGTGCCAGCAGCTCCCGGACAGGGGGAAACACTGAAGCTTTCTTT.

This clonotype was seen many times. The genes are TRBV28 and TRBJ2-1, with 7 positions matching TRBD2. The CDR3 totals 14 residues. With V trimmed by 6 bases and J by 8 bases, 10 bases remained unmatched. Germline V gene data show CDR1 as MDHEN and CDR2 as SYDVKM. In DNA, the CDR3 is TGTGCCAGCAGAAGCCCGCGGGAGTCTTATGAGCAGTTCTTC. It encodes CASRSPRESYEQFF. Full variable domain (remainder filled in from reference TRBV28 and TRBJ2-1): DVKVTQSSRYLVKRTGEKVFLECVQDMDHENMFWYRQDPGLGLRLIYFSYDVKMKEKGDIPEGYSVSREKKERFSLILESASTNQTSMYLCASRSPRESYEQFFGPGTRLTVL.

There are many counts of this clonotype. The chain carries TRBV3-1 and TRBJ1-1; D possibly corresponds to TRBD1 (5 bases). CDR1 and CDR2 from the germline V gene are LGHDT and YNNKEL (reference sequence). V was trimmed by 4 bases and J by 0 bases, leaving 9 bases between them. CDR3 size: 14 residues. CDR3 in amino acids: CASSREGLNTEAFF. For the CDR3, the DNA is TGTGCCAGCAGCCGAGAGGGGTTGAACACTGAAGCTTTCTTT.

There are many counts of this clonotype. The V call is TRBV18, the J call TRBJ2-5; 11 nucleotides line up with TRBD2. This CDR3 is built from 15 residues. V gave up 3 bases and J gave up 3 bases; unmatched junction bases: 3. CDR1 and CDR2 (germline): KGHSH, LQKENI. As DNA, the CDR3 is TGTGCCAGCTCACCTCCGGGACTAGCGGAAGAGACCCAGTACTTC. Protein product: CASSPPGLAEETQYF.

This clonotype was counted ten times or more. The CDR3 here is CASSFGRLSSTDTQYF. The CDR3 DNA sequence: TGTGCCAGCAGCTTTGGCAGACTCTCTAGCACAGATACGCAGTATTTT. V is TRBV7-8 and J is TRBJ2-3; the D is unclear. The CDR3 loop spans 16 amino acids. Germline-derived CDR1 and CDR2 are SGHVS and FQNEAQ. Trimming pared 3 bases from V and 0 bases from J, leaving 13 bases between.

A few counts support this clonotype. The rearrangement joins TRBV28 to TRBJ2-2, with 8 bases fitting TRBD1. CDR1 and CDR2 from the germline V gene are MDHEN and SYDVKM. V lost 7 bases and J lost 4; bases outside the gene matches: 5. CDR3 size: 14 residues. CDR3 sequence: CASTGQGVTGELFF. The CDR3 DNA sequence: TGTGCCAGCACAGGACAGGGAGTCACCGGGGAGCTGTTTTTT.

This clonotype was seen once. This clone may be a read error of a much larger clone one base away. The chain uses TRBV24-1 and TRBJ1-5; D remains ambiguous. The CDR3 loop spans 13 amino acids. The germline V gene encodes CDR1 KGHDR and CDR2 SFDVKD. CDR3 nucleotides: TGTGCCACCAGTCCCGGGCCCCAGCAGCCCCAGCGTTTT. Translation: CATSPGPQQPQRF.